The 2 T cell receptor beta chains reported below all come from one sample, sequenced in a study of blood T cell repertoires in COVID-19. Generated by immunoSEQ multiplex PCR, the TCRdb table keeps only in-frame clones and is missing some. The sample contains approximately 260,000 clones, approximately 90% of which appear only once. What was sequenced was peripheral blood. The receptors shown here come from a woman in her 40s with acute or convalescent COVID-19.

The chain links TRBV3-1 (or the pseudogene TRBV3-2) to TRBJ1-1; no reliable D call. The germline V gene encodes CDR1 LGHDT and CDR2 YNNKEL (reference sequence). This CDR3 is built from 12 residues. Trimming shortened V by 1 base and J by 6 bases, and 6 bases separated the two germline ends. CDR3 in amino acids: CASSQGHSEAFF. CDR3 nucleotides: TGTGCCAGCAGCCAAGGACACTCTGAAGCTTTCTTT.

The chain carries TRBV19 and TRBJ2-7; TRBD2 matches 9 bases. This CDR3 is built from 15 residues. Germline values: CDR1 LNHDA, CDR2 SQIVND (reference sequence). The junction had 8 bases not matched to a gene; V was cut back by 4 bases and J by 4 bases. CDR3 region: CASSRGLAPHYEQYV. In DNA, the CDR3 is TGTGCCAGTAGTAGGGGACTAGCCCCCCATTACGAGCAGTACGTC.